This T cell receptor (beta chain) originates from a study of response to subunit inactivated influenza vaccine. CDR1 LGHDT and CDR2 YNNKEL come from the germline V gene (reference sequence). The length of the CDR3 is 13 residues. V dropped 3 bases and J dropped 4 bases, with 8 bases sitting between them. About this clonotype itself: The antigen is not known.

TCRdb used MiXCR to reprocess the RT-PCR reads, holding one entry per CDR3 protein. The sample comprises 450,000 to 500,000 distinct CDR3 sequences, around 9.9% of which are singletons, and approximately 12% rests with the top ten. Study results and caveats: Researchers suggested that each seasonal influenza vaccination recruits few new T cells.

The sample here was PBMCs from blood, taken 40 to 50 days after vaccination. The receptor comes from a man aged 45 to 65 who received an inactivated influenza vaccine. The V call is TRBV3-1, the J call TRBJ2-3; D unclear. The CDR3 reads CASSQRMADTQYF. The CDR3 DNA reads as TGTGCCAGCAGCCAGAGGATGGCAGATACGCAGTATTTT.